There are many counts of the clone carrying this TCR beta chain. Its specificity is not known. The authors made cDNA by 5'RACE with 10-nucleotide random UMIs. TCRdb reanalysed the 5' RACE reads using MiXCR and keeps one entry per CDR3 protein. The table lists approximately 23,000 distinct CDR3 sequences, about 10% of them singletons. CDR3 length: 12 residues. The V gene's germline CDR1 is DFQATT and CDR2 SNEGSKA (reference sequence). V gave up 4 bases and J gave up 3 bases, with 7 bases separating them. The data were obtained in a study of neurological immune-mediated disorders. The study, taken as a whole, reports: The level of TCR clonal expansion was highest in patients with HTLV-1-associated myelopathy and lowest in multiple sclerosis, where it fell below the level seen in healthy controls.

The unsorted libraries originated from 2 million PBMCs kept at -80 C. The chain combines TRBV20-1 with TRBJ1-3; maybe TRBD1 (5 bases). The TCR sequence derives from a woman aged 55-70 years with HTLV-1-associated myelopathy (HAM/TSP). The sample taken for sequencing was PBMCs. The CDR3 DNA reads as TGCAGTGCTACAGGGTTTGGAAACACCATATATTTT. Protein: CSATGFGNTIYF.